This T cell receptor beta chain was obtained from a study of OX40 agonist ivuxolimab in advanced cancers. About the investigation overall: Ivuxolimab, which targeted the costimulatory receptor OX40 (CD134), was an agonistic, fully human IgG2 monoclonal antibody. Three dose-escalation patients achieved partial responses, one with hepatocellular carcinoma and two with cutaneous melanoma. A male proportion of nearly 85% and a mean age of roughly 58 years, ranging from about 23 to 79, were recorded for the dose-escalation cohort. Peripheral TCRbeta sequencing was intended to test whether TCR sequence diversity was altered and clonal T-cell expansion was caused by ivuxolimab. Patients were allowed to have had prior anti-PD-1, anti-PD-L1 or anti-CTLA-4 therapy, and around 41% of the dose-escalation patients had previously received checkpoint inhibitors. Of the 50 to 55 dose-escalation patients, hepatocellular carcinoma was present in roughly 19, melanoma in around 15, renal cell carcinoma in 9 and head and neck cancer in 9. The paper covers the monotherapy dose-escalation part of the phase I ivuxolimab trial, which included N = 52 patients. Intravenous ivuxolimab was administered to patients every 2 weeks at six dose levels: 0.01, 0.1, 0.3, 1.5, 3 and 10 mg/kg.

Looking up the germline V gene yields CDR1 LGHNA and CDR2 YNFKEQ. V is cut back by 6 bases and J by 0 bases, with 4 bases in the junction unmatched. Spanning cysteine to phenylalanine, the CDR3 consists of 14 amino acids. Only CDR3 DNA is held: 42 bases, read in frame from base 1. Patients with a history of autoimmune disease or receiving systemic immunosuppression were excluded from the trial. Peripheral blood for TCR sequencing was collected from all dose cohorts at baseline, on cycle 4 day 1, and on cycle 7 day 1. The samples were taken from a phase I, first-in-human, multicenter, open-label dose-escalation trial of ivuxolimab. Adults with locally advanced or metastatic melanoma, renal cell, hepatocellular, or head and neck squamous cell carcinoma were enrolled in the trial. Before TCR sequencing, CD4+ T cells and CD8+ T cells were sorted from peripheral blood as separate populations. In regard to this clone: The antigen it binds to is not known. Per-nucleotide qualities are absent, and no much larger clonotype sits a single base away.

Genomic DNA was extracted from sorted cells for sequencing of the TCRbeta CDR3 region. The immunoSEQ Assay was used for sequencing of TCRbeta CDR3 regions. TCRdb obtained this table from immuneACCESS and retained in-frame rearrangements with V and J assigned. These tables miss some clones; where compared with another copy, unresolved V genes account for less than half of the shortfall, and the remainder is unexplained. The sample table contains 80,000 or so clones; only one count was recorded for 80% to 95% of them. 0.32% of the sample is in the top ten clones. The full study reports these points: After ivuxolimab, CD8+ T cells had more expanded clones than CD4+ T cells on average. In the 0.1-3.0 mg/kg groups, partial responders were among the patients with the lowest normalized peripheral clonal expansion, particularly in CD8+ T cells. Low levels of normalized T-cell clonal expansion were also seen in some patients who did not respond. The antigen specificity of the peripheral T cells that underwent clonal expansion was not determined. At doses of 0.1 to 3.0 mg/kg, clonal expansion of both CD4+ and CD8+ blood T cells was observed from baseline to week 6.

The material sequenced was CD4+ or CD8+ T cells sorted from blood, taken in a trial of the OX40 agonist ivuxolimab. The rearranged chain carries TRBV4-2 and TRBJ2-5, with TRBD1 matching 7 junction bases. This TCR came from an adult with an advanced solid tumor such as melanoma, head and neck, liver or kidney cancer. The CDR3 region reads CASSLDRDQETQYF. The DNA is TGTGCCAGCAGTCTTGACAGGGACCAAGAGACCCAGTACTTC.